This T cell receptor beta chain was captured by sequencing in a study of T cell repertoires in cytomegalovirus infection. V gave up 1 base and J gave up 0 bases; unmatched junction bases: 5. The CDR3 totals 16 residues. From germline, CDR1 is KGHSH and CDR2 LQKENI. From the reads, TCRdb called clonotypes with MiXCR, one entry per CDR3 protein. The table records a few hundred thousand distinct CDR3 sequences, 8% to 9.5% of them present only once. The TCR was taken from a human donor in good health (CMV status not recorded). Some clones in this sample may be carry-over from other donors' samples. Sequenced material: PBMCs. V and J are TRBV18 and TRBJ1-1, with 7 positions matching TRBD1. In nucleotides, the CDR3 is TGTGCCAGCTCACCACAGGGGGCAGGGCTGAACACTGAAGCTTTCTTT. Amino acid sequence: CASSPQGAGLNTEAFF. The full variable domain, with the rest looked up from reference TRBV18 and TRBJ1-1, is NAGVMQNPRHLVRRRGQEARLRCSPMKGHSHVYWYRQLPEEGLKFMVYLQKENIIDESGMPKERFSAEFPKEGPSILRIQQVVRGDSAAYFCASSPQGAGLNTEAFFGQGTRLTVV.